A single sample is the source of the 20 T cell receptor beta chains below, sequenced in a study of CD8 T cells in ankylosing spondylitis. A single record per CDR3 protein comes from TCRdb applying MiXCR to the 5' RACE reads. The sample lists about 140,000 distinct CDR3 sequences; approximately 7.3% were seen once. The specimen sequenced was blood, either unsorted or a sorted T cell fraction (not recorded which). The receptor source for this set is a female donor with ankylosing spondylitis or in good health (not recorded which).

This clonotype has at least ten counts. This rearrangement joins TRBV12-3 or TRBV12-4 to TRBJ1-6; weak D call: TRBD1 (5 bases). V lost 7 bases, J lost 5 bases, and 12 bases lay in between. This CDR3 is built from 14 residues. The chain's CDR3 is CASTQGGDNSPLHF. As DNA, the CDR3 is TGTGCCAGCACCCAAGGAGGGGATAATTCACCCCTCCACTTT.

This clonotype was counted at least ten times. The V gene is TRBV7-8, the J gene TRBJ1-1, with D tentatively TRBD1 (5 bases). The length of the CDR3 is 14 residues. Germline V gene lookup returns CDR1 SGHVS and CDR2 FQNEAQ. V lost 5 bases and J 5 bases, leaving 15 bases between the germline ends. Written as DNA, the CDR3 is TGTGCCAGCAGCACTCCTGAGCAGGGAACTGAAGCTTTCTTT. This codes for CASSTPEQGTEAFF.

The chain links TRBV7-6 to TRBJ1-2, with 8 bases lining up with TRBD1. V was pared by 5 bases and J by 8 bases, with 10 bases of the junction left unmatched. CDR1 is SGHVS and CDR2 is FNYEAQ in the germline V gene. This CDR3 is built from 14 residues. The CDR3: CASSASQGALGYTF. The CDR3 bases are TGTGCCAGCAGCGCAAGTCAGGGGGCGCTCGGCTACACCTTC.

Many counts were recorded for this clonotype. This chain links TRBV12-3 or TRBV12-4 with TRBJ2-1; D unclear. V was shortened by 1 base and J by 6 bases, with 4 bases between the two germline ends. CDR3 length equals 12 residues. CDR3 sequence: CASSLDANEQFF. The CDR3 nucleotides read TGTGCCAGCAGTTTAGACGCCAATGAGCAGTTCTTC.

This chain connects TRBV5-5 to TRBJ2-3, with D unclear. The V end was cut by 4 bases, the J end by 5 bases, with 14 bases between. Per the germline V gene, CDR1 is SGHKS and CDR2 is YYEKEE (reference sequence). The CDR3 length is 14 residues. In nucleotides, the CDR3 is TGTGCCAGCAGCCCATACGTGGAGATAGATACGCAGTATTTT. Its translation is CASSPYVEIDTQYF.

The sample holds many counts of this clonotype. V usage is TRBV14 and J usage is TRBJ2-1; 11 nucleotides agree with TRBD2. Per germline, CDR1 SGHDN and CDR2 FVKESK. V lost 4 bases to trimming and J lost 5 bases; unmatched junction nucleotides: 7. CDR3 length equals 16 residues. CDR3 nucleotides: TGTGCCAGCAGCCCCACTAGCGGGGGAGAACACAATGAGCAGTTCTTC. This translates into CASSPTSGGEHNEQFF.

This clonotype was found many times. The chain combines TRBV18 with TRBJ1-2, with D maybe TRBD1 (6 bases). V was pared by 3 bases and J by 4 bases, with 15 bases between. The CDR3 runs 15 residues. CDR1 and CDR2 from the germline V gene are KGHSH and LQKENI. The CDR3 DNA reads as TGTGCCAGCTCACCCACCGACCAGGGGCTCTATGGCTACACCTTC. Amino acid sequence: CASSPTDQGLYGYTF.

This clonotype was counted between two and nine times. CDR3 loop: CASSEAFSLGEQFF. In nucleotides, the CDR3 is TGTGCCAGCAGTGAAGCCTTCTCCTTAGGTGAGCAGTTCTTC. This chain uses TRBV2 with TRBJ2-1; D gene uncertain. The ends were cut back, 0 bases at V and 9 bases at J, with 12 bases in the middle. The CDR3 length is 14 residues. Looked up from germline, CDR1 is SNHLY and CDR2 is FYNNEI.

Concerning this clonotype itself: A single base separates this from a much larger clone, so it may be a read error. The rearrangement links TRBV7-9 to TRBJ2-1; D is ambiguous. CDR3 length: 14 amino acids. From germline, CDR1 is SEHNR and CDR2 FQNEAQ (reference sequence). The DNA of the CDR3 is TGTGCCTGCAGCTCAAACGAACAGAACAATGAGCAGTTCTTC. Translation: CACSSNEQNNEQFF. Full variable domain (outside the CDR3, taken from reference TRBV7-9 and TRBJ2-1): DTGVSQNPRHKITKRGQNVTFRCDPISEHNRLYWYRQTLGQGPEFLTYFQNEAQLEKSRLLSDRFSAERPKGSFSTLEIQRTEQGDSAMYLCACSSNEQNNEQFFGPGTRLTVL.

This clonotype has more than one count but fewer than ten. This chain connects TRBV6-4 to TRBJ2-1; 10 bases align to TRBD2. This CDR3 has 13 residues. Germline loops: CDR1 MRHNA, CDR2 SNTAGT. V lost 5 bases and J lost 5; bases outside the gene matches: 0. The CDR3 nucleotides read TGTGCCAGCAGTACTAGCGGGGACAATGAGCAGTTCTTC. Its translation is CASSTSGDNEQFF.

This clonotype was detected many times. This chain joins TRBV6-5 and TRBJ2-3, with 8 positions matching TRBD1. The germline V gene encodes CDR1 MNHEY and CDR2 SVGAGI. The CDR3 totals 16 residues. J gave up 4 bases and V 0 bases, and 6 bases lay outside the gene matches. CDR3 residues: CASSYSTGQGSDTQYF. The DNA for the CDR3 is TGTGCCAGCAGTTACTCGACCGGACAGGGATCAGATACGCAGTATTTT.

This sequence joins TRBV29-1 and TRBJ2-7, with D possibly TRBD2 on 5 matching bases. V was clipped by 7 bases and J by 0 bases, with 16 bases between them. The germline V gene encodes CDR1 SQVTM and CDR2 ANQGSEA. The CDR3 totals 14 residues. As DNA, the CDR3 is TGCAGCGCGGGGATCTTGGCGGGCTCCTACGAGCAGTACTTC. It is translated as CSAGILAGSYEQYF.

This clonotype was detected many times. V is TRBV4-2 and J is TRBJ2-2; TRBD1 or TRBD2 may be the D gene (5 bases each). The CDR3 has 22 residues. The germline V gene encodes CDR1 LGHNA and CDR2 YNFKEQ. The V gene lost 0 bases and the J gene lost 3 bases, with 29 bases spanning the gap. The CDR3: CASSQEFWGFLRTSNYTGELFF. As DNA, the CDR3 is TGTGCCAGCAGCCAAGAGTTCTGGGGGTTTCTACGCACGTCGAATTACACCGGGGAGCTGTTTTTT.

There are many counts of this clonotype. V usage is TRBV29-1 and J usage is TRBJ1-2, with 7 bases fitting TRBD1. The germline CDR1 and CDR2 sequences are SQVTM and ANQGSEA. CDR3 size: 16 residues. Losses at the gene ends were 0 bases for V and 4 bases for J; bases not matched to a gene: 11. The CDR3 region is CSVEDPDGAGGYGYTF. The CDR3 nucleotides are TGCAGCGTTGAAGACCCCGATGGGGCAGGGGGCTATGGCTACACCTTC.

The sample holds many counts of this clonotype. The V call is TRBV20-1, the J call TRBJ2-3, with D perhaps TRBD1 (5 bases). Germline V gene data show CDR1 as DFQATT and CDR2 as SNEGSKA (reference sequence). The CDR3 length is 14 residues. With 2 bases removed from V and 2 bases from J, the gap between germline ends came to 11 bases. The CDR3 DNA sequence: TGCAGTGCTAGAAAAGGGGTGTCCACAGATACGCAGTATTTT. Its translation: CSARKGVSTDTQYF.

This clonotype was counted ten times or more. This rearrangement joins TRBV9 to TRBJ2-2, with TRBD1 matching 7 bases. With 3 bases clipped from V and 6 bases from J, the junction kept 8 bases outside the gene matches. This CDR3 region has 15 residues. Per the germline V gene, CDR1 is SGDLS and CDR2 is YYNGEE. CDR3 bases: TGTGCCAGCAGCGCGCCGGGACAGCTATCCGGGGAGCTGTTTTTT. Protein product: CASSAPGQLSGELFF.

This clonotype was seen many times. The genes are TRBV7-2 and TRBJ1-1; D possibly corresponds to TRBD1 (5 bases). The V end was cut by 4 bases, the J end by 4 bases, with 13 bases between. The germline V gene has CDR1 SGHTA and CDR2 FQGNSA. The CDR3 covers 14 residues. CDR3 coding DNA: TGTGCCAGCAGCTCCGTCGGGGGGAGCACTGAAGCTTTCTTT. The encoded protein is CASSSVGGSTEAFF.

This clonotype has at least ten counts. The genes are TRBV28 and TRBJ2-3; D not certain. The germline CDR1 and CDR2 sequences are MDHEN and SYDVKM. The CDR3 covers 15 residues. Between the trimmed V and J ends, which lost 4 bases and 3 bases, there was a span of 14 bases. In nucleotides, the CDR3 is TGTGCCAGCAGTTCACCCCCTTTTAGGACAGATACGCAGTATTTT. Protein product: CASSSPPFRTDTQYF. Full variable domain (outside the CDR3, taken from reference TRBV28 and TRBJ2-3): DVKVTQSSRYLVKRTGEKVFLECVQDMDHENMFWYRQDPGLGLRLIYFSYDVKMKEKGDIPEGYSVSREKKERFSLILESASTNQTSMYLCASSSPPFRTDTQYFGPGTRLTVL.

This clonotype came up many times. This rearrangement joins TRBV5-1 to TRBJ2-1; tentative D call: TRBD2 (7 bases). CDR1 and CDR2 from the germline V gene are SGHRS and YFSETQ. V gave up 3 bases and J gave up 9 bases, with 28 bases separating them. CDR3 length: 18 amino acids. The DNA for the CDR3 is TGCGCCAGCAGCTCCCTACAGGAGTCAGGGGCGGGGGTTGGTGAGCAGTTCTTC. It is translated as CASSSLQESGAGVGEQFF.

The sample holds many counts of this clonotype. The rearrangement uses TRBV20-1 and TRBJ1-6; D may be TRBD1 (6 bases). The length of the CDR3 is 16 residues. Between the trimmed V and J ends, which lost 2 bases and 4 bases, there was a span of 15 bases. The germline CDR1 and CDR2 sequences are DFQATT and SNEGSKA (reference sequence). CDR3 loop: CSARTGGQGYNSPLHF. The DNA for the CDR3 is TGCAGTGCTAGAACGGGGGGGCAGGGGTATAATTCACCCCTCCACTTT.